The clone carrying this T cell receptor (beta chain) was detected ten times or more. The antigen remains undetermined. V gave up 4 bases and J gave up 5 bases, with 8 bases separating them. CDR3 length equals 11 residues. Germline V gene data show CDR1 as SQVTM and CDR2 as ANQGSEA. This record belongs to a study of T-cell memory formation after mild COVID-19. In the study overall: Clusters were largely donor specific. Overall study results and limits: Later expanders leaned CD4+, whereas clones that contracted between day 15 and 85 were balanced CD4/CD8.

A single record per CDR3 protein comes from TCRdb applying MiXCR to the 5' RACE reads. This table holds 250,000 or so distinct CDR3 sequences, 8.5% to 9.5% found once. The rearrangement uses TRBV29-1 and TRBJ1-1; TRBD1 is a possible D gene (5 bases). Sequencing was done on a sample of PBMCs or a T cell subset sorted from them (not recorded which). This clonotype originated in a man between 18 and 29 years old who had mild COVID-19 (a few samples of this study predate the infection). Cell type and time point are not known. CDR3 DNA: TGCAGCGTTGTCCGGGGGACTGAAGCTTTCTTT. Translation: CSVVRGTEAFF.